These 27 T cell receptor beta chains came from one sample sequenced in a study of cytomegalovirus exposure and HLA in healthy donors. Primers included in the PCR were 60 Vbeta and 13 Jbeta primers. Libraries were prepared by immunoSEQ multiplex PCR; TCRdb keeps only in-frame clonotypes and omits some of them. The table counts 200,000 or so clones; roughly 0.74% lies in the top ten. The sequenced sample was PBMCs. Source of these receptors: a boy aged 10-17 years in good health and CMV-seronegative.

This chain links TRBV19 with TRBJ2-1; TRBD2 agrees at 13 bases. Germline trimming cut 0 bases from V and 9 bases from J; bases unmatched to any gene: 2. Per the germline V gene, CDR1 is LNHDA and CDR2 is SQIVND (reference sequence). The CDR3 extends over 15 amino acids. As DNA, the CDR3 is TGTGCCAGTAGTATAGATGGACTAGCGGGGGCTGAGCAGTTCTTC. It codes for CASSIDGLAGAEQFF.

The rearrangement uses TRBV7-8 and TRBJ2-1, with 9 positions matching TRBD2. The CDR3 sequence is 15 residues long. Germline CDR1 is SGHVS and CDR2 is FQNEAQ. J lost 8 bases, V lost 3 bases, and 8 bases had no gene match. Here the CDR3 reads CASSFLAGPGDEQFF. CDR3 DNA sequence: TGTGCCAGCAGCTTCCTAGCGGGGCCCGGGGATGAGCAGTTCTTC.

The chain links TRBV5-5 to TRBJ1-1; 9 bases are a match to TRBD1. Germline CDR1 and CDR2: SGHKS and YYEKEE (reference sequence). CDR3 length: 14 residues. The J segment lost 4 bases and the V segment lost 0 bases, leaving 1 base of the junction unmatched. CDR3 sequence reads: CASSLGTGVTEAFF. The CDR3 nucleotides read TGTGCCAGCAGCTTGGGGACAGGGGTCACTGAAGCTTTCTTT.

The rearrangement links TRBV7-2 to TRBJ2-3, with TRBD2 identical over 12 bases. CDR3 length equals 18 residues. In germline, CDR1 is SGHTA, CDR2 FQGNSA. Losses at the gene ends were 5 bases for V and 0 bases for J; bases not matched to a gene: 9. CDR3 DNA sequence: TGTGCCAGCAGCGATGGACTAGCGGGGCAAATTAGCACAGATACGCAGTATTTT. Protein: CASSDGLAGQISTDTQYF.

The chain combines TRBV4-2 with TRBJ2-5, with 12 bases identical to TRBD2. The length of the CDR3 is 17 residues. Per germline, CDR1 LGHNA and CDR2 YNFKEQ. With 3 bases clipped from V and 5 bases from J, the junction kept 10 bases outside the gene matches. In DNA form, the CDR3 reads TGTGCCAGCAGCCACCCCGAGACTAGCGGGGGCGAGGAGACCCAGTACTTC. Amino acid sequence: CASSHPETSGGEETQYF.

The chain employs TRBV5-1 and TRBJ2-4; 11 bases fit TRBD1. Trimming removed 2 bases from V and 1 base from J; junction bases left unmatched: 2. The CDR3 is 16 amino acids. The V gene's germline CDR1 is SGHRS and CDR2 YFSETQ. DNA of the CDR3: TGCGCCAGCAGCTTCGGACAGGGGGCCGCCAAAAACATTCAGTACTTC. Its translation is CASSFGQGAAKNIQYF. The complete variable domain, with remaining parts taken from reference TRBV5-1 and TRBJ2-4, reads KAGVTQTPRYLIKTRGQQVTLSCSPISGHRSVSWYQQTPGQGLQFLFEYFSETQRNKGNFPGRFSGRQFSNSRSEMNVSTLELGDSALYLCASSFGQGAAKNIQYFGAGTRLSVL.

The chain is built from TRBV7-2 and TRBJ1-6; D might be TRBD1 (6 bases). Per the germline V gene, CDR1 is SGHTA and CDR2 is FQGNSA. V lost 5 bases, J lost 5 bases, and 16 bases lay in between. The length of the CDR3 is 16 residues. This CDR3 is CASSIQGHGNNSPLHF. The CDR3 DNA follows: TGTGCCAGCAGCATTCAGGGGCACGGCAATAATTCACCCCTCCACTTT. Combining the CDR3 with reference TRBV7-2 and TRBJ1-6 gives the whole variable domain GAGVSQSPSNKVTEKGKDVELRCDPISGHTALYWYRQSLGQGLEFLIYFQGNSAPDKSGLPSDRFSAERTGGSVSTLTIQRTQQEDSAVYLCASSIQGHGNNSPLHFGNGTRLTVT.

The gene calls are TRBV6-5 and TRBJ2-7; 7 bases map to TRBD2. V lost 4 bases, J lost 3 bases, and 9 bases stayed unmatched. The length of the CDR3 is 15 residues. CDR1 is MNHEY and CDR2 is SVGAGI in the germline V gene. The CDR3 coding sequence is TGTGCCAGCAGTTTTAGGAGCGGGGTGTTCTACGAGCAGTACTTC. Encoded protein: CASSFRSGVFYEQYF.

The gene calls are TRBV7-2 and TRBJ1-3; no firm D call. V was trimmed by 5 bases and J by 4 bases, leaving 6 bases between them. Germline V lookup: CDR1 SGHTA, CDR2 FQGNSA. CDR3 length: 12 amino acids. Here the CDR3 reads CASSPLGNTIYF. The CDR3 nucleotides read TGTGCCAGCAGCCCCCTCGGAAACACCATATATTTT.

The V call is TRBV13, the J call TRBJ2-3; D is undetermined. With 6 bases removed from V and 3 bases from J, the gap between germline ends came to 13 bases. The CDR3 consists of 14 residues. Germline V gene data show CDR1 as PRHDT and CDR2 as FYEKMQ (reference sequence). The CDR3 region has the DNA TGTGCCAGCAGTCTTCGTCCAGCGACAGATACGCAGTATTTT. As protein: CASSLRPATDTQYF.

The V and J genes are TRBV11-2 and TRBJ2-7, with 10 bases that match TRBD1. The J segment lost 5 bases and the V segment lost 0 bases, leaving 4 bases of the junction unmatched. Looked up from germline, CDR1 is SGHAT and CDR2 is FQNNGV. CDR3 size: 15 residues. The CDR3 reads CASSLEDRGHDEQYF. The DNA for the CDR3 is TGTGCCAGCAGCTTAGAAGACAGGGGGCACGACGAGCAGTACTTC.

The chain recombines TRBV7-6 with TRBJ2-5, with 11 bases aligning to TRBD1. Per the germline V gene, CDR1 is SGHVS and CDR2 is FNYEAQ. V trimming: 1 base; J trimming: 1 base; junction bases outside the gene matches: 8. The CDR3 sequence is 18 residues long. This CDR3 reads CASSLEGGQGAFQETQYF. CDR3 nucleotide sequence: TGTGCCAGCAGCTTAGAAGGAGGACAGGGGGCCTTCCAAGAGACCCAGTACTTC.

The V and J genes are TRBV28 and TRBJ2-2, with D unclear. Germline V gene lookup returns CDR1 MDHEN and CDR2 SYDVKM. The CDR3 spans 13 residues. The ends were cut back, 6 bases at V and 5 bases at J, with 10 bases in the middle. The CDR3 region is CASSLVGTGELFF. The CDR3 coding sequence is TGTGCCAGCAGCCTAGTAGGTACCGGGGAGCTGTTTTTT.

The chain is built from TRBV2 and TRBJ1-1; no definite D call. The germline V gene has CDR1 SNHLY and CDR2 FYNNEI. The CDR3 covers 14 residues. Trimming removed 4 bases at V and 1 base at J, with 10 bases between. This CDR3 reads CASSGGGPNTEAFF. CDR3 bases: TGTGCCAGCAGTGGCGGAGGGCCGAACACTGAAGCTTTCTTT.

The chain links TRBV6-1 to TRBJ1-2, with D tentatively TRBD1 (5 bases). CDR1 is MNHNS, CDR2 SASEGT, per germline. The CDR3 has 13 amino acids. Trimming cost V 8 bases and J 4 bases, with 14 bases left between them. Written as DNA, the CDR3 is TGTGCCAGCCTGGCAGGGAGGGCCTATGGCTACACCTTC. It translates to CASLAGRAYGYTF.

The chain carries TRBV19 and TRBJ1-3, with D tentatively TRBD1 (6 bases). CDR1 LNHDA and CDR2 SQIVND come from the germline V gene (reference sequence). V was shortened by 7 bases and J by 2 bases, with 18 bases between the two germline ends. This CDR3 is built from 16 residues. The CDR3 loop reads CASTISPGVAGNTIYF. The CDR3 DNA is TGTGCCAGTACAATATCACCAGGGGTTGCTGGAAACACCATATATTTT. The variable domain in full, with the rest retrieved from reference TRBV19 and TRBJ1-3, is DGGITQSPKYLFRKEGQNVTLSCEQNLNHDAMYWYRQDPGQGLRLIYYSQIVNDFQKGDIAEGYSVSREKKESFPLTVTSAQKNPTAFYLCASTISPGVAGNTIYFGEGSWLTVV.

The chain is built from TRBV30 and TRBJ2-2; 8 positions agree with TRBD1. This CDR3 has 15 residues. V lost 3 bases and J lost 6; bases outside the gene matches: 9. The germline V gene encodes CDR1 GTSNPN and CDR2 SVGIG (reference sequence). The CDR3 loop is CAWSGDRIVPGELFF. DNA for the CDR3: TGTGCCTGGAGCGGGGACAGGATTGTTCCCGGGGAGCTGTTTTTT.

The V and J genes are TRBV5-6 and TRBJ1-4, with TRBD1 matching 7 bases. V lost 2 bases, J lost 3 bases, and 1 base stayed unmatched. Germline CDR1 is SGHDT and CDR2 is YYEEEE. The CDR3 is made up of 14 amino acids. The CDR3 sequence: CASSFRGANEKLFF. The CDR3 DNA is TGTGCCAGCAGCTTCAGGGGGGCTAATGAAAAACTGTTTTTT.

Comments on this clone: The same CDR3 arises from other DNA sequences in this sample as well. J is TRBJ1-6 and V is TRBV6-5; maybe TRBD1 (6 bases). Germline V gene sequence: CDR1 MNHEY, CDR2 SVGAGI. This CDR3 contains 15 residues. Between the trimmed V and J ends, which lost 0 bases and 7 bases, there was a span of 10 bases. CDR3 amino acids: CASSYSTGLNSPLHF. In nucleotides, the CDR3 is TGTGCCAGCAGTTACTCAACAGGGCTCAATTCACCCCTCCACTTT.

J is TRBJ1-1 and V is TRBV30, with D perhaps matching TRBD1 (5 bases). The V and J ends lost 5 bases and 5 bases respectively, with 21 bases between them. CDR1 and CDR2 (germline): GTSNPN, SVGIG (reference sequence). The CDR3 is made up of 15 amino acids. The CDR3 DNA reads as TGTGCCTGGGGGCCAGGGCAGGGTCCAGGTACTGAAGCTTTCTTT. Translating it yields CAWGPGQGPGTEAFF.

V and J are TRBV29-1 and TRBJ2-1; 8 bases are shared with TRBD2. In germline, CDR1 is SQVTM, CDR2 ANQGSEA. J lost 2 bases, V lost 0 bases, and 3 bases had no gene match. The CDR3 has 15 amino acids. Written as DNA, the CDR3 is TGCAGCGTTGAAGATCGGGGGGGCACCTACAATGAGCAGTTCTTC. Protein product: CSVEDRGGTYNEQFF.

V usage is TRBV30 and J usage is TRBJ2-1; D is possibly TRBD2 (5 bases). V dropped 3 bases and J dropped 4 bases, with 10 bases sitting between them. Germline V gives CDR1 GTSNPN, CDR2 SVGIG (reference sequence). This CDR3 has 13 residues. DNA of the CDR3: TGTGCCTGGAGCGCGGGTGCTTACAATGAGCAGTTCTTC. Translation gives CAWSAGAYNEQFF.

The chain employs TRBV7-9 and TRBJ2-7, with 8 bases lining up with TRBD1. The trim removed 4 bases at V and 3 bases at J, leaving 8 bases unmatched. The CDR3 totals 15 residues. Germline values: CDR1 SEHNR, CDR2 FQNEAQ (reference sequence). CDR3 loop: CASSSEGQAYYEQYF. CDR3 DNA sequence: TGTGCCAGCAGCTCCGAGGGACAGGCGTACTACGAGCAGTACTTC.

The genes are TRBV5-1 and TRBJ2-7, with TRBD2 identical over 7 bases. The CDR3 is 13 amino acids. With V trimmed by 3 bases and J by 1 base, 1 base remained unmatched. Germline V gene lookup returns CDR1 SGHRS and CDR2 YFSETQ. CDR3 nucleotide sequence: TGCGCCAGCAGCTGGGGAGGGTCCTACGAGCAGTACTTC. Translated: CASSWGGSYEQYF.

A word on this clone: Other DNA sequences in this sample translate to the same CDR3. V and J are TRBV6-1 and TRBJ2-1, with D tentatively TRBD1 (6 bases). This CDR3 region has 13 residues. Trimming shortened V by 3 bases and J by 5 bases, and 8 bases separated the two germline ends. Germline V gives CDR1 MNHNS, CDR2 SASEGT. CDR3 amino acids: CASSDRGHNEQFF. As DNA, the CDR3 is TGTGCCAGCAGTGACAGGGGCCACAATGAGCAGTTCTTC.

V and J are TRBV19 and TRBJ1-1; TRBD1 might be the D (5 bases). V was pared by 3 bases and J by 2 bases, with 16 bases between. The CDR3 is 16 amino acids. Germline values: CDR1 LNHDA, CDR2 SQIVND (reference sequence). The CDR3 spells CASSMVLGGGNTEAFF. CDR3 nucleotides: TGTGCCAGTAGTATGGTTCTGGGGGGGGGTAACACTGAAGCTTTCTTT. The complete variable domain, with remaining parts taken from reference TRBV19 and TRBJ1-1, reads DGGITQSPKYLFRKEGQNVTLSCEQNLNHDAMYWYRQDPGQGLRLIYYSQIVNDFQKGDIAEGYSVSREKKESFPLTVTSAQKNPTAFYLCASSMVLGGGNTEAFFGQGTRLTVV.

The V and J genes are TRBV4-1 and TRBJ2-1; TRBD2 aligns across 7 bases. This CDR3 region has 13 residues. V trimming: 4 bases; J trimming: 6 bases; junction bases outside the gene matches: 3. CDR1 and CDR2 from the germline V gene are MGHRA and YSYEKL. This chain's CDR3 is CASSRGGVNEQFF. The CDR3 DNA follows: TGCGCCAGCAGCCGGGGAGGGGTCAATGAGCAGTTCTTC.